The present T cell receptor beta chain was sequenced within a study of cytomegalovirus exposure and HLA in healthy donors. Study-wide findings and caveats: Sequencing had likely introduced a cluster of highly shared sequence variants as an artifact.

The count of this clone is one. Its antigen is not identified. The germline CDR1 and CDR2 sequences are PRHDT and FYEKMQ (reference sequence). The CDR3 length is 17 residues. The V segment lost 2 bases and the J segment 0 bases; nucleotides outside the gene matches: 6. PCR primers comprised 60 Vbeta and 13 Jbeta primers. Profiled with immunoSEQ multiplex PCR; TCRdb holds only in-frame clones, not every one. Of about 180,000 clones listed, approximately 78% are singletons. Sequences were obtained from PBMCs. The rearrangement links TRBV13 to TRBJ2-1; 8 positions agree with TRBD1. This clonotype was sampled from a human donor in good health. The CDR3 reads CASSLQGAESSYNEQFF. The CDR3 DNA follows: TGTGCCAGCAGCTTACAGGGGGCCGAAAGCTCCTACAATGAGCAGTTCTTC.